Below, 13 T cell receptor beta chains from the same sample are listed, as sequenced in a study of blood T cell repertoires in COVID-19. The assay was immunoSEQ multiplex PCR, and TCRdb's table has in-frame clones only and misses some. Among approximately 310,000 clones listed, roughly 86% were seen once. Input material: peripheral blood. The receptors stem from a woman in her fifties or sixties who had recovered from COVID-19.

V usage is TRBV5-1 and J usage is TRBJ2-3, with D possibly being TRBD2 (5 bases). The CDR3 is 15 residues long. Trimming shortened V by 0 bases and J by 5 bases, and 13 bases separated the two germline ends. Per the germline V gene, CDR1 is SGHRS and CDR2 is YFSETQ. The CDR3 protein is CASSLDSSRVDTQYF. In DNA form, the CDR3 reads TGCGCCAGCAGCTTGGACAGTTCGAGGGTAGATACGCAGTATTTT.

The rearrangement uses TRBV10-3 and TRBJ2-5; D might be TRBD2 (5 bases). In germline, CDR1 is ENHRY, CDR2 SYGVKD. The CDR3 totals 13 residues. V dropped 6 bases and J dropped 3 bases, with 11 bases sitting between them. The CDR3 DNA follows: TGTGCCATCAGCGGACTGGTTAAAGAGACCCAGTACTTC. It is translated as CAISGLVKETQYF.

In DNA, the CDR3 is TGTGCCAGCAGCCACGGATGGGGACAGGGGGCAGGAGGGGAGCTGTTTTTT. Its protein is CASSHGWGQGAGGELFF. The J gene is TRBJ2-2, the V gene TRBV14; 12 nucleotides align to TRBD1. Germline V gene sequence: CDR1 SGHDN, CDR2 FVKESK. Trimming removed 3 bases from V and 8 bases from J; junction bases left unmatched: 10. This CDR3 contains 17 residues.

V is TRBV6-5 and J is TRBJ2-1; 7 bases map to TRBD2. This CDR3 has 12 amino acids. Germline loops: CDR1 MNHEY, CDR2 SVGAGI. Losses at the gene ends were 2 bases for V and 12 bases for J; bases not matched to a gene: 4. In nucleotides, the CDR3 is TGTGCCAGCAGTTACCGGACTAGTCCGCAGTTCTTC. This encodes CASSYRTSPQFF.

J is TRBJ2-7 and V is TRBV28, with 7 bases lining up with TRBD1. The germline CDR1 and CDR2 sequences are MDHEN and SYDVKM. This CDR3 has 13 residues. The V segment lost 5 bases and the J segment 5 bases; nucleotides outside the gene matches: 6. The CDR3 loop reads CASSPTGYNEQYF. As DNA, the CDR3 is TGTGCCAGCAGTCCGACAGGGTATAACGAGCAGTACTTC.

The chain employs TRBV6-5 and TRBJ1-6; D possibly corresponds to TRBD1 (5 bases). The ends were cut back, 2 bases at V and 10 bases at J, with 12 bases in the middle. The CDR3 totals 14 residues. Per the germline V gene, CDR1 is MNHEY and CDR2 is SVGAGI. The CDR3 DNA reads TGTGCCAGCAGTTACGGGGGGGTAGGGTCACCCCTCCACTTT. Amino acids: CASSYGGVGSPLHF.

J is TRBJ1-2 and V is TRBV7-4; 9 bases fit TRBD1. Looked up from germline, CDR1 is SGHVT and CDR2 is SQSDAQ. The CDR3 runs to 17 residues. V was pared by 5 bases and J by 4 bases, with 14 bases of the junction left unmatched. The CDR3 loop is CASSRDRVWSGCYGYTF. The CDR3 region has the DNA TGTGCCAGCAGCAGGGACAGGGTTTGGAGTGGGTGCTATGGCTACACCTTC.

The chain uses TRBV18 and TRBJ2-1; 12 bases are shared with TRBD2. The germline V gene encodes CDR1 KGHSH and CDR2 LQKENI. The V and J ends lost 3 bases and 2 bases, in that order; junction bases with no gene match: 2. The CDR3 consists of 16 residues. The CDR3 protein is CASSPGLAGTYNEQFF. The CDR3 bases are TGTGCCAGCTCACCTGGACTAGCGGGGACCTACAATGAGCAGTTCTTC.

The V and J genes are TRBV18 and TRBJ2-7; 14 positions match TRBD2. The CDR3 runs 16 residues. V lost 5 bases and J lost 6; bases outside the gene matches: 9. Germline V gives CDR1 KGHSH, CDR2 LQKENI. The CDR3 is CASSSGLAGDVAEQYF. The CDR3 DNA reads TGTGCCAGCTCATCGGGACTAGCGGGAGATGTTGCCGAGCAGTACTTC.

The chain couples TRBV9 to TRBJ2-5; 8 nucleotides agree with TRBD2. Germline V gene lookup returns CDR1 SGDLS and CDR2 YYNGEE. The CDR3 is 13 residues long. V lost 3 bases to trimming and J lost 4 bases; unmatched junction nucleotides: 2. The CDR3 nucleotides read TGTGCCAGCAGCGCAGCGGGGGCAGAGACCCAGTACTTC. Amino acid sequence: CASSAAGAETQYF.

This clone has a handful of counts. The gene calls are TRBV28 and TRBJ2-1; possibly TRBD2 for D (6 bases). The germline V gene encodes CDR1 MDHEN and CDR2 SYDVKM. CDR3 length equals 15 residues. The V end lost 1 base, the J end lost 6 bases, and 13 bases lay between the germline ends. The CDR3, as DNA: TGTGCCAGCAGTTTATCCGGGACTCCTTCCAATGAGCAGTTCTTC. Its protein product is CASSLSGTPSNEQFF.

This rearrangement joins TRBV5-6 to TRBJ1-6, with D hard to call. The CDR3 extends over 11 amino acids. Germline-derived CDR1 and CDR2 are SGHDT and YYEEEE. The germline V and J ends were trimmed by 4 bases and 14 bases, with 10 bases remaining between them. CDR3 nucleotide sequence: TGTGCCAGCAGCACGGCGGTCACCCTCCACTTT. Protein sequence: CASSTAVTLHF.

Only one count was recorded for this clone. V and J are TRBV5-1 and TRBJ2-1; D is perhaps TRBD1 (5 bases). The CDR3 is made up of 16 amino acids. Germline CDR1 SGHRS, CDR2 YFSETQ. Trimming removed 4 bases from V and 8 bases from J, with 22 bases in between. Written as DNA, the CDR3 is TGCGCCAGCAGCCCGGAAGCTAAATGGGGCGACGATGAGCAGTTCTTC. Translating it yields CASSPEAKWGDDEQFF.